Below are 8 T cell receptor beta chains sequenced from a single sample in a study of radiotherapy plus CTLA-4 blockade in lung cancer. TCRdb keeps only in-frame clones here, not all; method: immunoSEQ multiplex PCR. The repertoire holds about 27,000 clones, with roughly 73% as singletons. The starting material was peripheral blood, obtained from a patient treated with radiotherapy plus ipilimumab. The receptors come from a human donor with non-small cell lung cancer who had stable disease on radiotherapy plus ipilimumab.

This chain connects TRBV29-1 to TRBJ2-3; 8 bases are a match to TRBD2. V shed 4 bases and J 7 bases; nucleotides not matched to a gene: 10. Germline CDR1 and CDR2: SQVTM and ANQGSEA. The CDR3 extends over 14 amino acids. The CDR3 protein is CSVAYGRGGHTQYF. For the CDR3, the DNA is TGCAGCGTTGCGTACGGGAGGGGGGGGCATACGCAGTATTTT.

The chain combines TRBV29-1 with TRBJ2-7; the D gene is possibly TRBD2 (6 bases). CDR1 is SQVTM and CDR2 is ANQGSEA in the germline V gene. Trimming stripped 4 bases from V and 2 bases from J, with 9 bases between. The CDR3 spans 12 residues. CDR3 in amino acids: CSVGGTPYEQYF. In DNA, the CDR3 is TGCAGCGTTGGCGGGACTCCCTACGAGCAGTACTTC.

This clone is a singleton in its sample. The chain has TRBV27 and TRBJ2-5; maybe TRBD1 (5 bases). The CDR3 runs to 14 residues. Trimming took off 4 bases at V and 2 bases at J, with 11 bases between the two ends. The V gene's germline CDR1 is MNHEY and CDR2 SMNVEV (reference sequence). The CDR3 DNA sequence: TGTGCCAGCAGTTCTATAGACAGACAAGAGACCCAGTACTTC. It is translated as CASSSIDRQETQYF.

This clone was observed a few times. The genes are TRBV7-9 and TRBJ2-1, with 12 bases identical to TRBD2. V trimming: 2 bases; J trimming: 7 bases; junction bases outside the gene matches: 12. This CDR3 comprises 18 residues. Germline CDR1 reads SEHNR; CDR2 reads FQNEAQ (reference sequence). In DNA form, the CDR3 reads TGTGCCAGCAGCTTACCCCCGCGACTAGCGGGAGTGAGAAATGAGCAGTTCTTC. It encodes CASSLPPRLAGVRNEQFF.

The gene calls are TRBV4-2 and TRBJ1-5, with TRBD1 matching over 7 bases. CDR3 length: 14 amino acids. The V gene's germline CDR1 is LGHNA and CDR2 YNFKEQ. Unmatched junction bases numbered 4, after V lost 1 base and J lost 7 bases. CDR3 residues: CASSQVQGEQPQHF. CDR3 nucleotides: TGTGCCAGCAGCCAAGTCCAGGGGGAACAGCCCCAGCATTTT.

The gene calls are TRBV7-2 and TRBJ2-2; D unclear. This CDR3 comprises 15 residues. Germline V lookup: CDR1 SGHTA, CDR2 FQGNSA. Trimming took off 3 bases at V and 5 bases at J, with 13 bases between the two ends. In DNA, the CDR3 is TGTGCCAGCAGCTTCGGCTCCCCAAGGACCGGGGAGCTGTTTTTT. Amino acid sequence: CASSFGSPRTGELFF.

The chain joins TRBV7-8 to TRBJ2-3; TRBD2 matches 8 bases. CDR1 and CDR2 from the germline V gene are SGHVS and FQNEAQ. The CDR3 contains 16 residues. The J segment lost 4 bases and the V segment lost 5 bases, leaving 11 bases of the junction unmatched. CDR3 sequence reads: CASSAFAGGYPDTQYF. DNA of the CDR3: TGTGCCAGCAGCGCCTTTGCGGGAGGATACCCAGATACGCAGTATTTT.

The V gene is TRBV23-1, the J gene TRBJ1-5; D uncertain. TRBV23-1 is an ORF; its function is uncertain. This CDR3 comprises 13 residues. The V and J ends lost 5 bases and 3 bases respectively, with 8 bases between them. CDR3 coding DNA: TGCGCCAGCAGTTTTACGAACAATCAGCCCCAGCATTTT. This translates into CASSFTNNQPQHF.